This entry describes one TCR beta chain. The repertoire was sequenced with immunoSEQ multiplex PCR; TCRdb's copy has only in-frame clones and lacks some. The profile covers roughly 76,000 clones, with around 93% appearing a single time and 4.5% to 5.5% taken by the ten largest. This sample is drawn from a study of blood T cell repertoires in COVID-19. CDR3 length equals 15 residues. Germline V gene lookup returns CDR1 SGHDT and CDR2 YYEEEE. With 4 bases clipped from V and 10 bases from J, the junction kept 9 bases outside the gene matches. The source material was peripheral blood. V gene TRBV5-6 combines with J gene TRBJ1-6; 9 bases match TRBD1. The clonotype originates from a woman aged 60 to 75 with active COVID-19. CDR3 protein: CASSSRDREGSPLHF. The CDR3 DNA is TGTGCCAGCAGCAGCCGGGACAGGGAAGGGTCACCCCTCCACTTT.